The 16 T cell receptor beta chains in this list originate from one sample, sequenced in a study of blood T cell repertoires in COVID-19. The table came from immunoSEQ multiplex PCR; TCRdb's copy has only in-frame clones and leaves some out. This table has fewer than 95,000 clones, about 85% appearing once. The sequencing sample was made of peripheral blood. Source of these receptors: a male donor with acute or convalescent COVID-19.

This sequence joins TRBV3-1 (or the pseudogene TRBV3-2) and TRBJ2-3, with 9 bases aligning to TRBD1. Germline lookup yields CDR1 LGHDT and CDR2 YNNKEL (reference sequence). V lost 4 bases, J lost 1 base, and 6 bases stayed unmatched. The length of the CDR3 is 16 residues. The DNA for the CDR3 is TGTGCCAGCAGCCGGGGGGACAGGGCCCGCACAGATACGCAGTATTTT. Its translation: CASSRGDRARTDTQYF.

This chain connects TRBV19 to TRBJ2-6; 7 positions match TRBD1. This CDR3 comprises 15 residues. The germline V gene has CDR1 LNHDA and CDR2 SQIVND (reference sequence). The V gene end was trimmed by 6 bases and the J gene end by 4 bases; junction bases not matched to a gene: 6. CDR3 nucleotides: TGTGCCAGTAGCCTCACAGGGGCCGGGGCCAACGTCCTGACTTTC. It translates to CASSLTGAGANVLTF.

V is TRBV5-1 and J is TRBJ2-7, with 15 nucleotides matching TRBD2. There are 15 residues in the CDR3. Per the germline V gene, CDR1 is SGHRS and CDR2 is YFSETQ. J was trimmed by 7 bases and V by 4 bases; bases with no gene match: 6. This CDR3 reads CASSPRTSGGEEQYF. In DNA, the CDR3 is TGCGCCAGCAGCCCCCGGACTAGCGGGGGGGAAGAGCAGTACTTC.

This rearrangement joins TRBV11-2 to TRBJ2-2, with TRBD1 matching 9 bases. The CDR3 spans 15 residues. Germline loops: CDR1 SGHAT, CDR2 FQNNGV. V lost 3 bases to trimming and J lost 5 bases; unmatched junction nucleotides: 4. CDR3 DNA: TGTGCCAGCAGCTTTACCGGGACAGGGACCGGGGAGCTGTTTTTT. As protein: CASSFTGTGTGELFF.

This clone occurred a few times. V is TRBV19 and J is TRBJ2-5; tentative D call: TRBD2 (6 bases). Looked up from germline, CDR1 is LNHDA and CDR2 is SQIVND (reference sequence). Trimming removed 1 base at V and 5 bases at J, with 8 bases between. The CDR3 consists of 13 residues. This chain's CDR3 is CASSIGLAETQYF. For the CDR3, the DNA is TGTGCCAGTAGTATAGGGCTAGCGGAGACCCAGTACTTC.

This sequence joins TRBV7-8 and TRBJ2-2; 7 bases fit TRBD1. Trimming cost V 0 bases and J 8 bases; bases outside gene matches: 6. Germline V gene sequence: CDR1 SGHVS, CDR2 FQNEAQ. The CDR3 covers 15 residues. CDR3 region: CASSLARQGEGELFF. The CDR3, as DNA: TGTGCCAGCAGCTTAGCGCGACAGGGTGAGGGGGAGCTGTTTTTT.

The genes are TRBV19 and TRBJ1-1, with no clear D. The length of the CDR3 is 14 residues. Trimming left V 2 bases short and J 2 bases short, with 9 bases between. Germline V gives CDR1 LNHDA, CDR2 SQIVND (reference sequence). In DNA, the CDR3 is TGTGCCAGTAGTATACTCGCAGGTAACACTGAAGCTTTCTTT. It specifies CASSILAGNTEAFF.

The genes are TRBV7-2 and TRBJ2-7; 8 bases are a match to TRBD1. Looked up from germline, CDR1 is SGHTA and CDR2 is FQGNSA. V lost 5 bases, J lost 5 bases, and 11 bases stayed unmatched. The CDR3 totals 15 residues. For the CDR3, the DNA is TGTGCCAGCAGCCCCGGACAGGGCCCTCGGAACGAGCAGTACTTC. Its translation is CASSPGQGPRNEQYF.

The rearrangement uses TRBV19 and TRBJ1-1; D unclear. Looked up from germline, CDR1 is LNHDA and CDR2 is SQIVND (reference sequence). CDR3 length: 14 residues. The germline V and J ends were trimmed by 7 bases and 8 bases, with 20 bases remaining between them. CDR3 loop: CASTPYSGSIEAFF. The CDR3 DNA reads TGTGCCAGTACCCCCTACTCGGGTTCCATCGAAGCTTTCTTT.

This chain links TRBV15 with TRBJ1-2; weak D call: TRBD1 (5 bases). The germline gives CDR1 LNHNV, CDR2 YYDKDF (reference sequence). CDR3 length equals 13 residues. Trimming removed 5 bases at V and 2 bases at J, with 9 bases between. The CDR3 bases are TGTGCCACCAGCCCCTCAGGGAACTATGGCTACACCTTC. The encoded protein is CATSPSGNYGYTF.

The V gene is TRBV28, the J gene TRBJ1-4; no clear D. The germline V and J ends were trimmed by 10 bases and 3 bases, with 6 bases remaining between them. From germline, CDR1 is MDHEN and CDR2 SYDVKM. This CDR3 comprises 11 residues. Here the CDR3 DNA reads TGTGCCACCGGTGCTAATGAAAAACTGTTTTTT. Translated, it gives CATGANEKLFF.

The V gene is TRBV5-1, the J gene TRBJ2-1; 9 bases agree with TRBD1. Germline V CDR1 and CDR2: SGHRS, YFSETQ. The J segment lost 11 bases and the V segment lost 4 bases, leaving 13 bases of the junction unmatched. The CDR3 is made up of 15 amino acids. Written as DNA, the CDR3 is TGCGCCAGCAGCCCGACGATAAAAACAGGGGGCCAGCAGTTCTTC. As protein: CASSPTIKTGGQQFF.

The chain recombines TRBV5-8 with TRBJ1-4; 7 bases align to TRBD1. The V gene end was trimmed by 2 bases and the J gene end by 6 bases; junction bases not matched to a gene: 4. In germline, CDR1 is SGHTS, CDR2 YDEGEE. The CDR3 is 14 residues long. The CDR3 is CASSLRGLDEKLFF. Here the CDR3 DNA reads TGTGCCAGCAGCTTAAGGGGGCTAGATGAAAAACTGTTTTTT. Using reference TRBV5-8 and TRBJ1-4 for the parts outside the CDR3, the full variable domain is EAGVTQSPTHLIKTRGQQATLRCSPISGHTSVYWYQQALGLGLQFLLWYDEGEERNRGNFPPRFSGRQFPNYSSELNVNALELEDSALYLCASSLRGLDEKLFFGSGTQLSVL.

This clone was found once. The chain joins TRBV20-1 to TRBJ1-1; no definite D call. Trimming took 0 bases from V and 4 from J, leaving 3 bases between them. This CDR3 comprises 11 residues. Per germline, CDR1 DFQATT and CDR2 SNEGSKA (reference sequence). The DNA for the CDR3 is TGCAGTGCTAGAGAGGCCACTGAAGCTTTCTTT. Amino acid sequence: CSAREATEAFF.

CDR3 nucleotide sequence: TGTGCCAGCAGCTTAGAAGGTGGCAGGGTCCATGGCTACACCTTC. It translates to CASSLEGGRVHGYTF. The chain carries TRBV7-9 and TRBJ1-2; the D gene is possibly TRBD1 (5 bases). The CDR3 is 15 amino acids. CDR1 and CDR2 (germline): SEHNR, FQNEAQ (reference sequence). V was clipped by 1 base and J by 6 bases, with 15 bases between them.

The chain joins TRBV18 to TRBJ1-2, with D maybe TRBD1 (6 bases). The V gene lost 4 bases and the J gene lost 1 base, with 16 bases spanning the gap. This CDR3 contains 16 residues. Germline loops: CDR1 KGHSH, CDR2 LQKENI. The chain's CDR3 is CASSRDTDLYNYGYTF. CDR3 DNA sequence: TGTGCCAGCTCACGGGACACGGATCTCTATAACTATGGCTACACCTTC.